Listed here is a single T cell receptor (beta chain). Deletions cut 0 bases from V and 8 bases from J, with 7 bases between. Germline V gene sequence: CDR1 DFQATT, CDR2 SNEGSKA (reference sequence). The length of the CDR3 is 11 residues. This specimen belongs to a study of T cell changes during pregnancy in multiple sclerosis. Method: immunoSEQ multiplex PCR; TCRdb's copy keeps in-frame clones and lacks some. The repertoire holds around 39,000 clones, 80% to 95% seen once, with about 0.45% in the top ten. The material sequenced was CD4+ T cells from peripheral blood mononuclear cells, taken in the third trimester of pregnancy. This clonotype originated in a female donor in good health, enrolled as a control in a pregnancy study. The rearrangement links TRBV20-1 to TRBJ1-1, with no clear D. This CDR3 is CSARDEKEAFF. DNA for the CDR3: TGCAGTGCTAGAGATGAGAAGGAAGCTTTCTTT.